This entry is about one T cell receptor beta chain. This specimen belongs to a study of cytomegalovirus exposure and HLA in healthy donors. Both 60 Vbeta primers and 13 Jbeta primers went into the PCR. Assay used: immunoSEQ multiplex PCR; TCRdb lists only in-frame clones, some missing. The table includes over 110,000 clones, 75% to 90% detected once. Germline V gene sequence: CDR1 SGDLS, CDR2 YYNGEE. Losses at the gene ends were 3 bases for V and 6 bases for J; bases not matched to a gene: 5. The CDR3 runs 15 residues. This receptor was identified in a man between 35 and 55 years old in good health and CMV-seronegative. Sequenced sample: PBMCs. The chain uses TRBV9 and TRBJ2-1; 11 nucleotides line up with TRBD2. This CDR3 is CASSEGTSGVNEQFF. CDR3 coding DNA: TGTGCCAGCAGCGAAGGGACTAGCGGAGTCAATGAGCAGTTCTTC.